This T cell receptor beta chain was captured by sequencing in a study of identical twins. Study-wide points: Fewer insertions were carried by abundant cord blood beta clonotypes, but none was seen in memory repertoires.

This clonotype appeared a few times. What it binds is unknown. MiXCR, run by TCRdb on the 5' RACE reads, gives a single entry per CDR3 protein. The sample has a few hundred thousand distinct CDR3 sequences, about 16% seen once; the top ten hold roughly 0.46%. The CDR3 totals 14 residues. Trimming removed 6 bases from V and 0 bases from J, with 11 bases in between. These sequences were also reported in another study, on yellow fever vaccine responses in identical twins.

The source material was CD4+ T cells sorted from blood. V gene TRBV12-3 or TRBV12-4 combines with J gene TRBJ1-1; D remains ambiguous. This sequence was found in a woman between 18 and 29 years old in good health. The CDR3 DNA reads TGTGCCAGCAGACAACAAACCCTGAACACTGAAGCTTTCTTT. Residues: CASRQQTLNTEAFF.